Included here is one TCR beta chain sequence, with context. This entry comes from a study of blood T cell repertoires in COVID-19. Using immunoSEQ multiplex PCR, the repertoire was profiled, and TCRdb retains in-frame clones only, with some absent. This table has tens of thousands of clones, 83% appearing once. This CDR3 has 15 residues. The chain links TRBV21-1 to TRBJ2-7; the table assigns TRBD1, which was not confirmed against the DNA. TRBV21-1 is classified as a pseudogene. This receptor was identified in a man aged 50 or older with active COVID-19. The sequenced sample was peripheral blood. The CDR3 DNA sequence: TGTGCCAGCAGCCGCACGTGGGACAGGGGGCACGAGCAGTACTTC. Translation gives CASSRTWDRGHEQYF.